Listed here are 8 T cell receptor beta chains from one sample, sequenced in a study of T cell repertoires in cytomegalovirus infection (dated by TCRdb to the late 2010s). Sequencing relied on an Illumina HiSeq 1500. TCRdb cleaned the public reads at Q25 with fastp, built clones with MiXCR and kept in-frame beta chains. All rows with the same CDR3 protein become a single entry with the most common DNA and genes. In all, the sample holds about 770,000 distinct CDR3 sequences, and approximately 32% of those were seen once. Of the sample, less than 15% is held by the ten largest clones. Their recognized antigens are unknown. This specimen's treatment or condition label, interpreted: in vitro stimulation with specific CMV peptide epitopes to enrich CMV-specific T cells. The sample here was cultured CD8+ T cells from PBMCs, taken from culture after CMV antigen stimulation. Receptors were obtained from a human donor in good health (CMV status not recorded). Some clones in this sample may be carry-over from other donors' samples.

The chain carries TRBV7-3 and TRBJ2-7; D may be TRBD2 (5 bases). With 2 bases removed from V and 7 bases from J, the gap between germline ends came to 9 bases. Per the germline V gene, CDR1 is SGHTA and CDR2 is FQGTGA. The CDR3 sequence is 12 residues long. CDR3 DNA: TGTGCCAGCAGCTTAGACCAGCGGGAGCAGTACGTC. This gives the protein CASSLDQREQYV.

This chain links TRBV10-3 with TRBJ2-3; no reliable D call. The CDR3 consists of 14 residues. The germline V and J ends were trimmed by 3 bases and 4 bases, with 11 bases remaining between them. Looked up from germline, CDR1 is ENHRY and CDR2 is SYGVKD. CDR3 DNA: TGTGCCATCAGTGACGAGCTACCCGCAGATACGCAGTATTTT. Amino acids: CAISDELPADTQYF.

This clonotype was counted a few times. The rearrangement uses TRBV4-3 and TRBJ1-4, with D unresolved. Germline CDR1 reads LGHNA; CDR2 reads YSLEER. V lost 4 bases and J lost 4, with 13 bases in between. The CDR3 length is 15 residues. The CDR3 bases are TGCGCCAGCAGCCTCCCCCCGGTCCTTAATGAAAAACTGTTTTTT. Encoded protein: CASSLPPVLNEKLFF.

This clonotype showed up just a few times. The chain carries TRBV6-5 and TRBJ2-2; D gene uncertain. The CDR3 totals 12 residues. Between the trimmed V and J ends, which lost 2 bases and 13 bases, there was a span of 11 bases. Looked up from germline, CDR1 is MNHEY and CDR2 is SVGAGI. Here the CDR3 DNA reads TGTGCCAGCAGTTACACTGGAACAAGGCTGTTTTTT. Translated: CASSYTGTRLFF.

This clonotype occurred many times. The chain joins TRBV6-4 to TRBJ1-2; D might be TRBD1 (6 bases). The V end lost 2 bases, the J end lost 4 bases, and 17 bases lay between the germline ends. There are 16 residues in the CDR3. Germline-derived CDR1 and CDR2 are MRHNA and SNTAGT. CDR3 DNA: TGTGCCAGCAGTGACACCCTCCTGGGGGGCACCTATGGCTACACCTTC. This gives the protein CASSDTLLGGTYGYTF.

Details on this clonotype: A much larger clone differs from this one at a single base, so this may be a read error. The chain links TRBV6-2 or TRBV6-3 to TRBJ1-5; D may be TRBD1 (5 bases). V dropped 0 bases and J dropped 5 bases, with 11 bases sitting between them. Germline loops: CDR1 MNHEY, CDR2 SVGEGT. CDR3 size: 15 residues. The CDR3 sequence: CASSYSMGEDQPQHF. In nucleotides, the CDR3 is TGTGCCAGCAGTTACTCGATGGGGGAGGATCAGCCCCAGCATTTT.

This clonotype was recorded at least ten times. The rearrangement links TRBV6-1 to TRBJ1-6; D might be TRBD1 (5 bases). Germline V CDR1 and CDR2: MNHNS, SASEGT. The CDR3 has 17 amino acids. V dropped 7 bases and J dropped 0 bases, with 16 bases sitting between them. DNA for the CDR3: TGTGCCAGCAAAGTGACAGCCCAGAGCTCCTATAATTCACCCCTCCACTTT. Protein product: CASKVTAQSSYNSPLHF.

This clonotype was detected a few times. CDR3 sequence (DNA): TGTGCCAGCACTCTGGAGTATGGCTACACCTTC. Translated: CASTLEYGYTF. V gene TRBV7-6 combines with J gene TRBJ1-2; D is unresolved. The CDR3 is 11 amino acids. Germline CDR1 and CDR2: SGHVS and FNYEAQ. V was trimmed by 7 bases and J by 5 bases, leaving 8 bases between them.